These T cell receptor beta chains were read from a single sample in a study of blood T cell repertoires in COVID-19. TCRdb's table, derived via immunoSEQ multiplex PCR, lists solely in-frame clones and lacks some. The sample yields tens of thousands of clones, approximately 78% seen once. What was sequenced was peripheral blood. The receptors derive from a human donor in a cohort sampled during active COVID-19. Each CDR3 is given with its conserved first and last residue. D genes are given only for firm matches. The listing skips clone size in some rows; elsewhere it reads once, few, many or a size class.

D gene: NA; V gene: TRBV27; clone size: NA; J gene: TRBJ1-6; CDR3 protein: CASSLGTPSSYNSPLHF; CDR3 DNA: TGTGCCAGCAGCCTCGGGACTCCAAGCTCCTATAATTCACCCCTCCACTTT
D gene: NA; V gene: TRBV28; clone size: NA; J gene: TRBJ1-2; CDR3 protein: CASSFRRRYGYTF; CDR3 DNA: TGTGCCAGCAGTTTCAGGAGGCGGTATGGCTACACCTTC
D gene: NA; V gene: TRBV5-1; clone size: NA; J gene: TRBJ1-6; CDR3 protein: CASSSNTPGSSPLHF; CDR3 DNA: TGCGCCAGCAGCTCGAATACCCCCGGGAGCTCACCCCTCCACTTT
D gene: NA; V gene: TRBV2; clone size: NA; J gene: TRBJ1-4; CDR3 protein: CASSEQQNEKLFF; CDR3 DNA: TGTGCCAGCAGTGAGCAACAGAATGAAAAACTGTTTTTT
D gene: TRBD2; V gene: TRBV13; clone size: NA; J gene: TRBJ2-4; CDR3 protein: CASSLGGATGRTSQYF; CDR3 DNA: TGTGCCAGCAGCTTAGGCGGGGCCACCGGGAGGACTTCTCAGTACTTC
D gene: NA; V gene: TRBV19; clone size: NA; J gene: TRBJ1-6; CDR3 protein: CASTASDGISPLHF; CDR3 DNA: TGTGCCAGTACCGCCTCCGACGGGATTTCACCCCTCCACTTT
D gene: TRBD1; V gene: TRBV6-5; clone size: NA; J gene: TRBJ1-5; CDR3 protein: CASRRTGFGQPQHF; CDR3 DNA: TGTGCCAGCAGGCGGACAGGGTTTGGTCAGCCCCAGCATTTT
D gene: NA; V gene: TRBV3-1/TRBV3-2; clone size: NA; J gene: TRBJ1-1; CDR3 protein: CASSLDRGYTEAFF; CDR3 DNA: TGTGCCAGCAGCCTCGACAGAGGCTACACTGAAGCTTTCTTT
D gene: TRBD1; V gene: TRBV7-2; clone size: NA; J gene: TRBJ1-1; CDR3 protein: CASSRQGDGTEAFF; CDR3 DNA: TGTGCCAGCAGCAGACAGGGGGACGGCACTGAAGCTTTCTTT
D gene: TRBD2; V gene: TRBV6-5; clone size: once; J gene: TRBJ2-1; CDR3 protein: CASSYFGGNEQFF; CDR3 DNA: TGTGCCAGCAGTTACTTCGGGGGGAATGAGCAGTTCTTC
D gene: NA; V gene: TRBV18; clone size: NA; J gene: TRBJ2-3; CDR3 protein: CASSRDGGSSTDTQYF; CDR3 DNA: TGTGCCAGCTCACGAGACGGGGGTTCGAGCACAGATACGCAGTATTTT
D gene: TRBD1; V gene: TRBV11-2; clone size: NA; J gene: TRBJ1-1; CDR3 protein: CAAGQGSVNTEAFF; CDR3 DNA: TGTGCAGCCGGACAGGGTTCGGTGAACACTGAAGCTTTCTTT
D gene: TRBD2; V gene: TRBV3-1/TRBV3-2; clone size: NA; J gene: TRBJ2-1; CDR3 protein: CASSQAASGAGEQFF; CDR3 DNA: TGTGCCAGCAGCCAAGCGGCTAGCGGGGCTGGTGAGCAGTTCTTC
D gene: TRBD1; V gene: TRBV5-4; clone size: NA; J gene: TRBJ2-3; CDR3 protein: CASSKTGDLTDTQYF; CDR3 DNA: TGTGCCAGCAGCAAGACAGGGGATCTGACAGATACGCAGTATTTT
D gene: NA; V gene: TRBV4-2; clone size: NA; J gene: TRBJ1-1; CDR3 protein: CASSQDSYAFF; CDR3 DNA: TGTGCCAGCAGCCAAGATTCCTATGCTTTCTTT
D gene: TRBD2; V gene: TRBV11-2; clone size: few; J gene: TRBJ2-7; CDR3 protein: CTGRGSSYEQYF; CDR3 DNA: TGTACGGGGCGGGGGAGCTCCTACGAGCAGTACTTC
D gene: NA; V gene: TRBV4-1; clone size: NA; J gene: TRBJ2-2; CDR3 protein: CASSQGEDTGELFF; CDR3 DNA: TGCGCCAGCAGCCAGGGGGAGGACACCGGGGAGCTGTTTTTT
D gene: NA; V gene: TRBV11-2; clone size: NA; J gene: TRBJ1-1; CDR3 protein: CASSLDLRVSTEAFF; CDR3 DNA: TGTGCCAGCAGCTTAGACTTGAGGGTGAGCACTGAAGCTTTCTTT
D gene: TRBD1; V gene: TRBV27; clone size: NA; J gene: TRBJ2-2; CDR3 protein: CASSYRTGDTGELFF; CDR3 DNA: TGTGCCAGCAGTTACCGGACAGGGGACACCGGGGAGCTGTTTTTT
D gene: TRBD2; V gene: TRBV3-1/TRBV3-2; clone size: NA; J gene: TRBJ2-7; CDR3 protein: CASSRGGVEQYF; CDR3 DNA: TGTGCCAGCAGCCGGGGAGGGGTCGAGCAGTACTTC
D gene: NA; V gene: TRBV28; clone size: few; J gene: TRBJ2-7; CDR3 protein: CASSLPSWQSPREQYF; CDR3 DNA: TGTGCCAGCAGTTTACCTTCCTGGCAGAGTCCGCGGGAGCAGTACTTC
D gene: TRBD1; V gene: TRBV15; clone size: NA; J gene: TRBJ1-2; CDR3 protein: CATSRGDRLYGYTF; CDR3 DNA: TGTGCCACCAGCAGAGGGGACAGGTTATATGGCTACACCTTC
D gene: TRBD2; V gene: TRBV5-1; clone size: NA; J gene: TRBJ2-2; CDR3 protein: CASSTGLAGGLNTGELFF; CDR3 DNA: TGCGCCAGCAGCACGGGACTAGCGGGGGGTCTGAACACCGGGGAGCTGTTTTTT
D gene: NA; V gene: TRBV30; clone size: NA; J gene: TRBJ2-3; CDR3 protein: CAWVGLLTDTQYF; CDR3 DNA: TGTGCCTGGGTGGGCCTCCTCACAGATACGCAGTATTTT
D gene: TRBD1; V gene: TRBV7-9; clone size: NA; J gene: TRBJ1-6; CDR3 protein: CASSRTGSSYNSPLHF; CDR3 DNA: TGTGCCAGCAGCCGGACAGGGAGCTCCTATAATTCACCCCTCCACTTT
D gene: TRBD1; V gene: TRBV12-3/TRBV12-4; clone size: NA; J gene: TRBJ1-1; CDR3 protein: CASSRRQGFEAFF; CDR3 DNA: TGTGCCAGCAGCAGGAGACAGGGATTTGAAGCTTTCTTT
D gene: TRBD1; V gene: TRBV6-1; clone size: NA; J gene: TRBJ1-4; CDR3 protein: CASSDSPGQGESEKLFF; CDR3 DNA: TGTGCCAGCAGTGATTCCCCCGGACAGGGAGAGAGTGAAAAACTGTTTTTT
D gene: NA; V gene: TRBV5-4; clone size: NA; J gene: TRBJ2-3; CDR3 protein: CASSSELYGHHTQYF; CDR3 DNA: TGTGCCAGCAGCAGCGAACTTTACGGACATCATACGCAGTATTTT
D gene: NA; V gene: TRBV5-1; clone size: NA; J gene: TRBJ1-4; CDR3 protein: CASSAKGDITNEKLFF; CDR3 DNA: TGCGCCAGCAGCGCGAAGGGGGATATAACTAATGAAAAACTGTTTTTT
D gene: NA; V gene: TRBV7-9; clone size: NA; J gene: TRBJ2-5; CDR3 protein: CASSRGETQYF; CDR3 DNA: TGTGCCAGCAGCCGGGGAGAGACCCAGTACTTC
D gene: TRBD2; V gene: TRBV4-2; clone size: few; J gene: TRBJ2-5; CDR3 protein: CASSRFGTSGGSRVGETQYF; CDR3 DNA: TGTGCCAGCAGCCGGTTCGGGACTAGCGGGGGGAGCCGAGTAGGTGAGACCCAGTACTTC
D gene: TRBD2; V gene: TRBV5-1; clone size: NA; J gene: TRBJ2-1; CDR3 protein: CASSFLAGEYNEQFF; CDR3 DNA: TGCGCCAGCAGCTTTCTAGCGGGGGAGTACAATGAGCAGTTCTTC
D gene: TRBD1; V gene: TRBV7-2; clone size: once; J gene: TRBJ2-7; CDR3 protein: CASSPGQGLYEQYF; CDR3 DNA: TGTGCCAGCAGCCCTGGACAGGGACTCTACGAGCAGTACTTC
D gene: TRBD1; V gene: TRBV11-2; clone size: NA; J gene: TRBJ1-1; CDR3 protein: CASGGQGGMRTEAFF; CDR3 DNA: TGTGCCAGCGGAGGACAGGGAGGGATGCGGACTGAAGCTTTCTTT
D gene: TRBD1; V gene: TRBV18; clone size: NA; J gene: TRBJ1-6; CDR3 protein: CASSRDSKNSPLHF; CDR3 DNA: TGTGCCAGCTCGCGGGACAGTAAGAATTCACCCCTCCACTTT
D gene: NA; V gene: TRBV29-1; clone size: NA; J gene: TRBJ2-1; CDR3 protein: CSATSAGGVYNEQFF; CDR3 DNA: TGCAGCGCCACGTCTGCCGGAGGGGTATACAATGAGCAGTTCTTC
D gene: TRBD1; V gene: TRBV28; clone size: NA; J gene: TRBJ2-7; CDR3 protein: CASSLQWTGMDEQYF; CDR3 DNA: TGTGCCAGCAGTCTCCAATGGACAGGGATGGACGAGCAGTACTTC
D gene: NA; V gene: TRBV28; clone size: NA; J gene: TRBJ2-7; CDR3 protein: CASQAADRVREQYF; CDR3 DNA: TGTGCCAGTCAGGCGGCCGACAGAGTACGAGAGCAGTACTTC
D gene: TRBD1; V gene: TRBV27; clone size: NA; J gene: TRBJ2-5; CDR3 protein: CASSTMGQQETQYF; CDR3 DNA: TGTGCCAGCAGTACCATGGGACAGCAAGAGACCCAGTACTTC
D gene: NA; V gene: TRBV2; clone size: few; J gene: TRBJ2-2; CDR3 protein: CASSIVRTGELFF; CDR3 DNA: TGTGCCAGCAGCATAGTGAGGACCGGGGAGCTGTTTTTT
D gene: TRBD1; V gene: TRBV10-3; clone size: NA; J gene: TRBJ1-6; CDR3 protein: CAISETSAGTGISPLHF; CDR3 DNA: TGTGCCATCAGTGAGACTTCCGCCGGGACAGGGATTTCACCCCTCCACTTT
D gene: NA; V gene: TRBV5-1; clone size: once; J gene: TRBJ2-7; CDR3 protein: CASSLVGAYYEQYF; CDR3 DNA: TGCGCCAGCAGCTTGGTAGGGGCCTACTACGAGCAGTACTTC
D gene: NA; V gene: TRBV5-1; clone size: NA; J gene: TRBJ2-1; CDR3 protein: CASSLSSIAASSYNEQFF; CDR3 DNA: TGCGCCAGCAGCCTATCCTCCATAGCGGCGAGCTCCTACAATGAGCAGTTCTTC
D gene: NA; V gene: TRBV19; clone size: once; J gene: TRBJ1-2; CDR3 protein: CASSVDSTTYGYTF; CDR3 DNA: TGTGCCAGTAGTGTGGACTCAACTACCTATGGCTACACCTTC
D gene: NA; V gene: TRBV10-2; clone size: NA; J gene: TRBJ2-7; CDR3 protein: CASSVLGQTYEQYF; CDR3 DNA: TGCGCCAGCAGTGTTCTAGGACAAACCTACGAGCAGTACTTC
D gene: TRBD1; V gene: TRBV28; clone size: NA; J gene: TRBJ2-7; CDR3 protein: CASTEPGQGVSYEQYF; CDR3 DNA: TGTGCCAGCACCGAACCGGGACAGGGGGTCTCCTACGAGCAGTACTTC